One sample yielded the 12 T cell receptor beta chains listed below, sequenced in a study of Tregs in tolerant kidney transplant recipients. Mixed chimerism was transient after nonmyeloablative marrow transplants from related graft donors. Here immunoSEQ multiplex PCR was the method, and the copy in TCRdb shows in-frame clones only, minus some. This repertoire shows 54,000 or so clones, about 90% found once; its top ten account for about 15%. This material consisted of CD8+ T cells from blood (PBMCs), taken 24 months after the transplant. All receptors derive from a human patient who received a combined kidney and bone marrow transplant. Some of these T cells may belong to the graft donor.

The chain carries TRBV5-6 and TRBJ2-7; 14 nucleotides align to TRBD2. The CDR3 sequence is 16 residues long. Germline assignment: CDR1 SGHDT and CDR2 YYEEEE. V shed 0 bases and J 4 bases; nucleotides not matched to a gene: 3. In DNA, the CDR3 is TGTGCCAGCAGCTTGGGGACTAGCGGGGGGCGTTACGAGCAGTACTTC. It specifies CASSLGTSGGRYEQYF.

The chain joins TRBV6-5 to TRBJ2-7; 7 positions agree with TRBD1. CDR3 size: 14 residues. Trimming took 5 bases from V and 2 from J; bases not matched to a gene: 6. Per the germline V gene, CDR1 is MNHEY and CDR2 is SVGAGI. The CDR3 bases are TGTGCCAGCAGTAACCGGGACAGCCCCTACGAGCAGTACTTC. It yields the protein CASSNRDSPYEQYF.

The V gene is TRBV6-1, the J gene TRBJ2-7; TRBD2 aligns across 8 bases. Germline lookup yields CDR1 MNHNS and CDR2 SASEGT. This CDR3 spans 13 amino acids. V gave up 6 bases and J gave up 2 bases; unmatched junction bases: 3. The CDR3 sequence is CASSLGLAYEQYF. Written as DNA, the CDR3 is TGTGCCAGCAGCCTGGGACTAGCCTACGAGCAGTACTTC.

The genes are TRBV30 and TRBJ1-5; D not resolved. Trimming cost V 1 base and J 2 bases, with 9 bases left between them. The germline V gene has CDR1 GTSNPN and CDR2 SVGIG (reference sequence). This CDR3 is 14 amino acids long. The chain's CDR3 is CAWSAPGGNQPQHF. In nucleotides, the CDR3 is TGTGCCTGGAGTGCCCCGGGAGGCAATCAGCCCCAGCATTTT.

The V call is TRBV4-3, the J call TRBJ1-3, with D unclear. This CDR3 contains 16 residues. Germline lookup yields CDR1 LGHNA and CDR2 YSLEER. The V gene lost 1 base and the J gene lost 0 bases, with 10 bases spanning the gap. CDR3 DNA: TGCGCCAGCAGCCAAGGAGCGGCCATCTCTGGAAACACCATATATTTT. Its translation: CASSQGAAISGNTIYF.

The V and J genes are TRBV13 and TRBJ2-1; weak D call: TRBD2 (6 bases). The length of the CDR3 is 14 residues. Trimming took 5 bases from V and 5 from J, leaving 13 bases between them. The germline gives CDR1 PRHDT, CDR2 FYEKMQ (reference sequence). CDR3 in amino acids: CASSTGTPDNEQFF. The DNA of the CDR3 is TGTGCCAGCAGCACCGGGACTCCCGACAATGAGCAGTTCTTC. Supplemented by reference TRBV13 and TRBJ2-1, the full variable domain reads AAGVIQSPRHLIKEKRETATLKCYPIPRHDTVYWYQQGPGQDPQFLISFYEKMQSDKGSIPDRFSAQQFSDYHSELNMSSLELGDSALYFCASSTGTPDNEQFFGPGTRLTVL.

The gene calls are TRBV14 and TRBJ2-7; TRBD2 is a possible D gene (7 bases). The ends were cut back, 4 bases at V and 2 bases at J, with 9 bases in the middle. The CDR3 runs 13 residues. Per germline, CDR1 SGHDN and CDR2 FVKESK. In DNA form, the CDR3 reads TGTGCCAGCAGCCTCGGGGGGCCCTACGAGCAGTACTTC. The encoded protein is CASSLGGPYEQYF. The full variable domain, its missing parts supplied by reference TRBV14 and TRBJ2-7, is EAGVTQFPSHSVIEKGQTVTLRCDPISGHDNLYWYRRVMGKEIKFLLHFVKESKQDESGMPNNRFLAERTGGTYSTLKVQPAELEDSGVYFCASSLGGPYEQYFGPGTRLTVT.

The chain joins TRBV19 to TRBJ1-2, with 9 bases lining up with TRBD1. V lost 5 bases to trimming and J lost 0 bases; unmatched junction nucleotides: 7. The CDR3 is made up of 16 amino acids. CDR1 is LNHDA, CDR2 SQIVND, per germline (reference sequence). CDR3 sequence: CASSYGTGPSNYGYTF. CDR3 DNA sequence: TGTGCCAGTAGTTACGGGACAGGGCCCTCTAACTATGGCTACACCTTC.

By frequency in the sample, this clone is medium-sized. V usage is TRBV7-9 and J usage is TRBJ2-7, with TRBD1 matching over 12 bases. Germline V gene lookup returns CDR1 SEHNR and CDR2 FQNEAQ (reference sequence). J gave up 0 bases and V 5 bases, and 5 bases lay outside the gene matches. The CDR3 sequence is 16 residues long. The CDR3 loop reads CASSPGTGGDSYEQYF. The DNA of the CDR3 is TGTGCCAGCAGCCCGGGGACAGGGGGCGACTCCTACGAGCAGTACTTC.

The V gene is TRBV4-1, the J gene TRBJ2-7, with TRBD2 as a possible D gene (6 bases). This CDR3 is built from 13 residues. Trimming cost V 1 base and J 11 bases, with 15 bases left between them. CDR1 and CDR2 (germline): MGHRA, YSYEKL. CDR3 nucleotides: TGCGCCAGCAGCCAAGTCGGAGGGGTAACTGAGTACTTC. Translating gives CASSQVGGVTEYF.

The rearrangement joins TRBV5-8 to TRBJ2-5; 10 bases line up with TRBD2. This CDR3 region has 14 residues. The trim removed 0 bases at V and 4 bases at J, leaving 0 bases unmatched. Germline V gene lookup returns CDR1 SGHTS and CDR2 YDEGEE. This CDR3 is CASSLGLAGETQYF. CDR3 in DNA: TGTGCCAGCAGCTTGGGACTAGCGGGAGAGACCCAGTACTTC.

In its sample, this clone was seen once. A read error may account for a junction end that differs from germline. This sample includes further DNA sequences coding for the same CDR3. The chain uses TRBV15 and TRBJ2-3, with TRBD2 matching 10 bases. This CDR3 spans 15 amino acids. In germline, CDR1 is LNHNV, CDR2 YYDKDF (reference sequence). For the CDR3, the DNA is TGTGCCACCAGCAGATCTAGCGGGAGTGCAGATACGCAATATTTT. It translates to CATSRSSGSADTQYF.